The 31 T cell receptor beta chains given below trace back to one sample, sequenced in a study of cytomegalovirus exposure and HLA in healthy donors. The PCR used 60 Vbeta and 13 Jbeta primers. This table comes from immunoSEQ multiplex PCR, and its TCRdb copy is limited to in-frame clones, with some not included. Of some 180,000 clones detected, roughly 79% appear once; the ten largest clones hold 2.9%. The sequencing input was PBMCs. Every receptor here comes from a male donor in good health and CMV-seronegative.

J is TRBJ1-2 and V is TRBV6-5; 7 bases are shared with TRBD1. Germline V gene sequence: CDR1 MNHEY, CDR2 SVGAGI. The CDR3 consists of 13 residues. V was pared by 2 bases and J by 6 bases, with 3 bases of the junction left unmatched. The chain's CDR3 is CASSYGTVNGYTF. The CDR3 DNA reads TGTGCCAGCAGTTACGGGACAGTCAATGGCTACACCTTC.

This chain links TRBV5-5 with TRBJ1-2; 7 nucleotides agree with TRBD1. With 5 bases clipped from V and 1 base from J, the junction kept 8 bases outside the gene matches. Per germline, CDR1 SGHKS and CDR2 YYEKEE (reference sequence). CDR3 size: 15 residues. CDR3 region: CASRVGDRVNYGYTF. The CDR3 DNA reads TGTGCCAGCAGGGTGGGGGACAGAGTTAACTATGGCTACACCTTC. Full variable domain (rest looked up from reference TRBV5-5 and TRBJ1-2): DAGVTQSPTHLIKTRGQQVTLRCSPISGHKSVSWYQQVLGQGPQFIFQYYEKEERGRGNFPDRFSARQFPNYSSELNVNALLLGDSALYLCASRVGDRVNYGYTFGSGTRLTVV.

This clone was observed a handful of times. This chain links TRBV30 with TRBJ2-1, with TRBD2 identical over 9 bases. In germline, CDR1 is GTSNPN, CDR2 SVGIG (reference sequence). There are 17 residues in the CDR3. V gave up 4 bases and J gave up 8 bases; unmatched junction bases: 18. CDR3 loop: CAWMHRWSGRFGDEQFF. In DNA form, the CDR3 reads TGTGCCTGGATGCACAGGTGGAGCGGGAGGTTTGGCGATGAGCAGTTCTTC.

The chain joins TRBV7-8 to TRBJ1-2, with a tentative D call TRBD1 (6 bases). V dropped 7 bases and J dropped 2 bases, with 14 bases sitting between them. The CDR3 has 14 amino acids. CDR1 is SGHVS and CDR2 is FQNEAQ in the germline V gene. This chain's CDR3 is CASTNRVANYGYTF. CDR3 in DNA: TGTGCCAGCACCAACAGGGTAGCAAACTATGGCTACACCTTC.

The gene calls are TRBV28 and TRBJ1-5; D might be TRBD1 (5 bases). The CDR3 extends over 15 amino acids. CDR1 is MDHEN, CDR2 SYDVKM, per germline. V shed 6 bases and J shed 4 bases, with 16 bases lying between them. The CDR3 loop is CASSTHQGINQPQHF. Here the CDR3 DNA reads TGTGCCAGCAGCACTCACCAGGGAATTAATCAGCCCCAGCATTTT.

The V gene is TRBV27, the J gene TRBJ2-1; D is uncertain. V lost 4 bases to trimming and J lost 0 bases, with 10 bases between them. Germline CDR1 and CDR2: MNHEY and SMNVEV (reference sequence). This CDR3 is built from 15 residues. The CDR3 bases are TGTGCCAGCAGTTCCTCAGGTAGCTCCTACAATGAGCAGTTCTTC. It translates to CASSSSGSSYNEQFF.

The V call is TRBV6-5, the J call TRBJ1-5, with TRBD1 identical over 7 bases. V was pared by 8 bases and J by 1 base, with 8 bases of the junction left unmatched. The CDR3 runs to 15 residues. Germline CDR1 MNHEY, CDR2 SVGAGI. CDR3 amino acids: CASCPRQGSNQPQHF. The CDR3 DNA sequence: TGTGCCAGCTGTCCCCGACAGGGAAGCAATCAGCCCCAGCATTTT.

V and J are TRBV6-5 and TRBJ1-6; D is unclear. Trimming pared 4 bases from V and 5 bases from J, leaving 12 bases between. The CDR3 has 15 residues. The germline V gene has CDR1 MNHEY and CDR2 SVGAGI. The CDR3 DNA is TGTGCCAGCAGTTCAACGGGTATACATAATTCACCCCTCCACTTT. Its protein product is CASSSTGIHNSPLHF.

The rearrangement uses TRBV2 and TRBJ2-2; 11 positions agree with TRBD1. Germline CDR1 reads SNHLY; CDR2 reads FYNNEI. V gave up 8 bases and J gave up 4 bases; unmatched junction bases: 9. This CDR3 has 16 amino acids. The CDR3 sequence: CASYKGGQGGTGELFF. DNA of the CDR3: TGTGCCAGCTACAAAGGGGGACAGGGGGGCACCGGGGAGCTGTTTTTT.

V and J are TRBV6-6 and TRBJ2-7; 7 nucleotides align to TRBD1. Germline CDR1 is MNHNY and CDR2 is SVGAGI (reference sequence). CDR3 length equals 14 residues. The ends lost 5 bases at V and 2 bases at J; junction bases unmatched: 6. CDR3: CASSADRLAYEQYF. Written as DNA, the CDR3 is TGTGCCAGCAGTGCGGACAGGTTAGCCTACGAGCAGTACTTC.

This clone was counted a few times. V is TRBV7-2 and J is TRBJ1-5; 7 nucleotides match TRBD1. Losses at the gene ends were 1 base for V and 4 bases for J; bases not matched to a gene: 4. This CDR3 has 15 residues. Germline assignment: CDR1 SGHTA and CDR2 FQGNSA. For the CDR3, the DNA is TGTGCCAGCAGCTTAGAAGGGGGCCGTAATCAGCCCCAGCATTTT. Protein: CASSLEGGRNQPQHF.

Here the CDR3 reads CAWSGGGQPQHF. The CDR3 nucleotides are TGTGCCTGGAGTGGGGGAGGTCAGCCCCAGCATTTT. J is TRBJ1-5 and V is TRBV30; D gene unclear. V lost 1 base and J 6 bases, leaving 7 bases between the germline ends. The germline V gene has CDR1 GTSNPN and CDR2 SVGIG (reference sequence). The length of the CDR3 is 12 residues. Using reference TRBV30 and TRBJ1-5 for the parts outside the CDR3, the full variable domain is SQTIHQWPATLVQPVGSPLSLECTVEGTSNPNLYWYRQAAGRGLQLLFYSVGIGQISSEVPQNLSASRPQDRQFILSSKKLLLSDSGFYLCAWSGGGQPQHFGDGTRLSIL.

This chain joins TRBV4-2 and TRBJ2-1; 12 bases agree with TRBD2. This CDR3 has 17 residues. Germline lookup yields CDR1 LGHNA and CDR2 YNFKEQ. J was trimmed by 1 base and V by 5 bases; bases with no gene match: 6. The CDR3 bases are TGTGCCAGCAGCTTTCGACTAGCGGGGGAGTCCTACAATGAGCAGTTCTTC. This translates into CASSFRLAGESYNEQFF.

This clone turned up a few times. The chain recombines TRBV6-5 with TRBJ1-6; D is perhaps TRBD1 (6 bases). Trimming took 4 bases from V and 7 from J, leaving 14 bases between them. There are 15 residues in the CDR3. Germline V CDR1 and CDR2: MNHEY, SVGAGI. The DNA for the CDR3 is TGTGCCAGCAGTTCACAGGGCCCGGGAAATTCACCCCTCCACTTT. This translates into CASSSQGPGNSPLHF.

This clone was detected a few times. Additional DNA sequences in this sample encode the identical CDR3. The CDR3 DNA reads as TGTGCCAGCAGCACAGGGTCGAACACTGAAGCTTTCTTT. This translates into CASSTGSNTEAFF. The chain uses TRBV6-5 and TRBJ1-1, with D possibly matching TRBD1 (6 bases). The V end was cut by 6 bases, the J end by 1 base, with 9 bases between. This CDR3 spans 13 amino acids. The germline CDR1 and CDR2 sequences are MNHEY and SVGAGI.

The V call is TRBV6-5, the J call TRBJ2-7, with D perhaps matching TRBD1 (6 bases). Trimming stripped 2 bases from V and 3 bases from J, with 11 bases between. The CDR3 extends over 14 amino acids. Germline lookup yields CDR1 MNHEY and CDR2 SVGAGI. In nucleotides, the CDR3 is TGTGCCAGCAGTTACAGGGACACACTCTACGAGCAGTACTTC. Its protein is CASSYRDTLYEQYF.

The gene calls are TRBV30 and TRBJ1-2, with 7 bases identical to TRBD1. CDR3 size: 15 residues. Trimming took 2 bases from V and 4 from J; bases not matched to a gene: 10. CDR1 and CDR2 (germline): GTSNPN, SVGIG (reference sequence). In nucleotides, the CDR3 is TGTGCCTGGAGTTTGGGACAGACTCAGACCTATGGCTACACCTTC. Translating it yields CAWSLGQTQTYGYTF.

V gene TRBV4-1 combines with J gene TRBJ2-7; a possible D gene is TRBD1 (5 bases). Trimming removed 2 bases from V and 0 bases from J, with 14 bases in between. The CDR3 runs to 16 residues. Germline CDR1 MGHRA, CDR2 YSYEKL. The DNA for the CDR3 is TGCGCCAGCAGCCAATCTTCCAGGGCAAGCTCCTACGAGCAGTACTTC. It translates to CASSQSSRASSYEQYF.

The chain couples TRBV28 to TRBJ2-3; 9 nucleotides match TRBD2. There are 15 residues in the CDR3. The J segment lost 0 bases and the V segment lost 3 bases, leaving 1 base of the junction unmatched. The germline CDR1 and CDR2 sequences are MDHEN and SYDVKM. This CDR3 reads CASSFSGRSTDTQYF. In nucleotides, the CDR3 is TGTGCCAGCAGTTTCAGCGGGAGGAGCACAGATACGCAGTATTTT. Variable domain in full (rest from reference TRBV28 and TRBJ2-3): DVKVTQSSRYLVKRTGEKVFLECVQDMDHENMFWYRQDPGLGLRLIYFSYDVKMKEKGDIPEGYSVSREKKERFSLILESASTNQTSMYLCASSFSGRSTDTQYFGPGTRLTVL.

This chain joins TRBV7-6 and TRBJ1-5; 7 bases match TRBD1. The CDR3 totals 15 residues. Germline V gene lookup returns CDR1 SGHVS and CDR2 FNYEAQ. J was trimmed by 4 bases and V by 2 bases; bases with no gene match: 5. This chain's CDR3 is CASSLRQGRNQPQHF. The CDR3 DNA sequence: TGTGCCAGCAGCTTAAGACAGGGAAGGAATCAGCCCCAGCATTTT.

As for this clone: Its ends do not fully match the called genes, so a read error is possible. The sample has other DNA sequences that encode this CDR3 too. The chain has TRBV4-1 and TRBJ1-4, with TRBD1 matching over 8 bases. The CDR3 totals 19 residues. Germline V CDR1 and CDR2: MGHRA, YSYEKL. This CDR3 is CASSYGQGRSHATNEKLFF. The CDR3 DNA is TGCGCCAGCAGTTATGGACAGGGTCGGTCCCATGCAACCAATGAAAAACTGTTTTTT.

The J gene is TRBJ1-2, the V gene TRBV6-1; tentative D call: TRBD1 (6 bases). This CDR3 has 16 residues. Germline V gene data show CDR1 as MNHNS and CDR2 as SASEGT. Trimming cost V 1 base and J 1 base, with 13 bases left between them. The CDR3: CASSEEGDIFNYGYTF. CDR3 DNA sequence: TGTGCCAGCAGTGAAGAAGGGGACATCTTTAACTATGGCTACACCTTC.

The CDR3 sequence is CASSATLAGLTDTQYF. As DNA, the CDR3 is TGTGCCAGCAGCGCGACCCTAGCGGGCCTCACAGATACGCAGTATTTT. The J gene is TRBJ2-3, the V gene TRBV11-1, with 8 bases matching TRBD2. Per the germline V gene, CDR1 is SGHAT and CDR2 is FQDESV (reference sequence). This CDR3 contains 16 residues. V was clipped by 5 bases and J by 2 bases; unmatched bases: 9.

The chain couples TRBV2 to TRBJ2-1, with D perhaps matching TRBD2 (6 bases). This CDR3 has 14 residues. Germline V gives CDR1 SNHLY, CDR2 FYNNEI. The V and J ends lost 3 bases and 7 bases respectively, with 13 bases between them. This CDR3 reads CASSDPGVGNEQFF. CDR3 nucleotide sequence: TGTGCCAGCAGTGATCCGGGAGTGGGTAATGAGCAGTTCTTC.

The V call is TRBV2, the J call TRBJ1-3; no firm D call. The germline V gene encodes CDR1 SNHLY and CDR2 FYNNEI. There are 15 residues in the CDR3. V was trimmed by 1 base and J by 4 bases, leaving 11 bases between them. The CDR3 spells CASSEGAAEGNTIYF. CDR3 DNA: TGTGCCAGCAGTGAAGGCGCTGCGGAAGGAAACACCATATATTTT.

The CDR3 loop is CASSFRGRARDTQYF. In DNA, the CDR3 is TGTGCCAGCAGTTTTAGGGGGAGGGCCCGGGATACGCAGTATTTT. V gene TRBV28 combines with J gene TRBJ2-3, with a tentative D call TRBD2 (7 bases). The CDR3 runs 15 residues. Trimming pared 3 bases from V and 6 bases from J, leaving 16 bases between. Germline V lookup: CDR1 MDHEN, CDR2 SYDVKM.

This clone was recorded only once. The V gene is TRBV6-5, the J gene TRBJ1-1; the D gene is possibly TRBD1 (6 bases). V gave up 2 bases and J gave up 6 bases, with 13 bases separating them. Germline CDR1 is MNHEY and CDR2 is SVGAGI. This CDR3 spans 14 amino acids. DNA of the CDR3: TGTGCCAGCAGTTACGCAGGGGAGTTGGCTGAAGCTTTCTTT. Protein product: CASSYAGELAEAFF.

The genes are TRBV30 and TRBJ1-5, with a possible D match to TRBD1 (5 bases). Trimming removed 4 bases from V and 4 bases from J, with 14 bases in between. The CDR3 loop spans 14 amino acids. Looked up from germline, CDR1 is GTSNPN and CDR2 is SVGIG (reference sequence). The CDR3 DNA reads TGTGCCTGGACCCCGGGGGGGTGGAATCAGCCCCAGCATTTT. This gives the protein CAWTPGGWNQPQHF. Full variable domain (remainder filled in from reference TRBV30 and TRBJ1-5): SQTIHQWPATLVQPVGSPLSLECTVEGTSNPNLYWYRQAAGRGLQLLFYSVGIGQISSEVPQNLSASRPQDRQFILSSKKLLLSDSGFYLCAWTPGGWNQPQHFGDGTRLSIL.

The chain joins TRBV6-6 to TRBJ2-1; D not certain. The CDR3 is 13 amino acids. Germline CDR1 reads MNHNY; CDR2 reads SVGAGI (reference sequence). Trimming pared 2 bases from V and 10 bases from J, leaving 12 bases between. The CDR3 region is CASSYEQSLEQFF. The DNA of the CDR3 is TGTGCCAGCAGTTACGAACAGTCCTTGGAGCAGTTCTTC.

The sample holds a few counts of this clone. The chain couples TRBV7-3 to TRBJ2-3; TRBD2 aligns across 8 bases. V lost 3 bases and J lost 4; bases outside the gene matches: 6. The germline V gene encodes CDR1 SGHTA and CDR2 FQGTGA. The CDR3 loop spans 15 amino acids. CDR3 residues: CASSFSGTGADTQYF. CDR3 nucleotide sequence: TGTGCCAGCAGCTTTAGCGGGACTGGGGCAGATACGCAGTATTTT.

The CDR3 nucleotides read TGTGCCAGCAGTTACTCCCGGGCCTCGGGGGACGAGCAGTACTTC. It yields the protein CASSYSRASGDEQYF. The chain carries TRBV6-5 and TRBJ2-7; D possibly corresponds to TRBD2 (6 bases). Deletions cut 0 bases from V and 5 bases from J, with 14 bases between. This CDR3 contains 15 residues. Per the germline V gene, CDR1 is MNHEY and CDR2 is SVGAGI.